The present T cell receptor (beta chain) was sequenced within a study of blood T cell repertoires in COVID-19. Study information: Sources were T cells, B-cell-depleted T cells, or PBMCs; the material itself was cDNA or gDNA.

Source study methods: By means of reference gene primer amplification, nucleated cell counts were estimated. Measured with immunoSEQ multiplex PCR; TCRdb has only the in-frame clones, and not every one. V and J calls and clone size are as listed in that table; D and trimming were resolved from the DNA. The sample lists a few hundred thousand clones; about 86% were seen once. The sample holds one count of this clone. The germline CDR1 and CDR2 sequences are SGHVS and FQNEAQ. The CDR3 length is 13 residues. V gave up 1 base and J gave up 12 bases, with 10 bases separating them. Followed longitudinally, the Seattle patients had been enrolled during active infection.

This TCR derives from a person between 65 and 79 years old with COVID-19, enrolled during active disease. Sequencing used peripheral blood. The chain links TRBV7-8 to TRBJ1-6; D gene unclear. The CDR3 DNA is TGTGCCAGCAGCTTAGAGGCCGGGAAACCCCTCCACTTT. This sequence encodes CASSLEAGKPLHF.